The present T cell receptor (beta chain) was sequenced within a study of shared clonotypes between healthy human individuals. Points from the study as a whole: The small donor group covered limited genetic and exposure diversity.

In the case of this clone: The target antigen is unknown.

The donor cohort consisted entirely of Caucasian adults residing in Nashville, Tennessee. Sequencing was performed with immunoSEQ multiplex PCR; in TCRdb, only in-frame clones are kept and a portion is missing. In the table there are roughly 2,500,000 clones, roughly 93% of which are singletons. CDR1 is LGHNA and CDR2 is YNFKEQ in the germline V gene. The V end lost 4 bases, the J end lost 0 bases, and 12 bases lay between the germline ends. CDR3 size: 16 residues. V gene TRBV4-2 combines with J gene TRBJ2-2; tentative D call: TRBD1 (6 bases). This TCR derives from a man between 18 and 29 years old in good health. Some clones in this sample may be carry-over from other donors' samples. The specimen was naive CD4+ T cells from PBMCs. Subset noted: CD45RA+ positively selected. In DNA, the CDR3 is TGTGCCAGCAGCCCACAGGGTTGGTCGAACACCGGGGAGCTGTTTTTT. Translating gives CASSPQGWSNTGELFF.